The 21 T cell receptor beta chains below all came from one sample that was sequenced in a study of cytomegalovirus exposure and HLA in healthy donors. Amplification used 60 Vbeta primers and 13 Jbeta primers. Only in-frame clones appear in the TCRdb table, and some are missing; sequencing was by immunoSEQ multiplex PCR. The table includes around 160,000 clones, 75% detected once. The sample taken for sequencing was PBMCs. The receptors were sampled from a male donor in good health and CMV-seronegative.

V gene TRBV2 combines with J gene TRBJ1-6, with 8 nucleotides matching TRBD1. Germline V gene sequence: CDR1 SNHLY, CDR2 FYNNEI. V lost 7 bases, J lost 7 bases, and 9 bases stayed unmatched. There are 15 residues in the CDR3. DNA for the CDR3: TGTGCCAGCAAGCAGGGACAGGAGCGAAATTCACCCCTCCACTTT. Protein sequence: CASKQGQERNSPLHF.

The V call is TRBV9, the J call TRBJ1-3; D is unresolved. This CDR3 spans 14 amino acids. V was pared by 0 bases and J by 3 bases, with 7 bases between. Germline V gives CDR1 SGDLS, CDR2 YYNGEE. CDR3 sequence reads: CASSVGGLGNTIYF. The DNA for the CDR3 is TGTGCCAGCAGCGTAGGAGGGCTTGGAAACACCATATATTTT.

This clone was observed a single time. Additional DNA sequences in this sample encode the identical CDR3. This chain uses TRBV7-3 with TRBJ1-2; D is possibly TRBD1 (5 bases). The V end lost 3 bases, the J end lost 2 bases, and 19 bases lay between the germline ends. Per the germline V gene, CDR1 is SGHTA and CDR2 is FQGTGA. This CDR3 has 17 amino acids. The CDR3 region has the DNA TGTGCCAGCAGCTTCCAGCCCAGGGTGAAAGCGAACTATGGCTACACCTTC. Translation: CASSFQPRVKANYGYTF.

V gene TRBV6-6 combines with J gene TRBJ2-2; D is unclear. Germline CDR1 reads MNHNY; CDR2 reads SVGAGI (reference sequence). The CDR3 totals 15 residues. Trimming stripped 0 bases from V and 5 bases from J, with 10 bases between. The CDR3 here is CASSYSGRLTGELFF. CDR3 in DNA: TGTGCCAGCAGTTACTCGGGCAGGTTGACCGGGGAGCTGTTTTTT.

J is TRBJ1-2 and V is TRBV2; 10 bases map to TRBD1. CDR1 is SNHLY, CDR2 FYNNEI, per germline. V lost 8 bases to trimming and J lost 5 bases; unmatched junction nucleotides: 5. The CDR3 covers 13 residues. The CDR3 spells CASYGDRGYGYTF. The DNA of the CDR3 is TGTGCCAGCTATGGGGACAGGGGTTATGGCTACACCTTC.

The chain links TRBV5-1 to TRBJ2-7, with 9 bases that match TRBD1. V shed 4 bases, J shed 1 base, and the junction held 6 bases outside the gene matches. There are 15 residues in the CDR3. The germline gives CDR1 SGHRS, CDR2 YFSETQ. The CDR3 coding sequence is TGCGCCAGCAGCACAACGACAGGGGGTTCCTACGAGCAGTACTTC. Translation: CASSTTTGGSYEQYF.

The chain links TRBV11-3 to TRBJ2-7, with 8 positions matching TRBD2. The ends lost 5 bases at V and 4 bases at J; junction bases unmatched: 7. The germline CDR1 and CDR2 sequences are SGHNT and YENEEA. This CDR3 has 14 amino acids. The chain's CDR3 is CASSRGLGTYEQYF. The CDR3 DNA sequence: TGTGCCAGCAGCAGGGGACTAGGGACGTACGAGCAGTACTTC.

Written as DNA, the CDR3 is TGTGCCAGCAGCTCCTACCAAGAGACCCAGTACTTC. It yields the protein CASSSYQETQYF. This sequence joins TRBV7-2 and TRBJ2-5; D remains ambiguous. The CDR3 runs 12 residues. Germline CDR1 is SGHTA and CDR2 is FQGNSA. V was pared by 4 bases and J by 0 bases, with 3 bases between. The full variable domain, rest sourced from reference TRBV7-2 and TRBJ2-5, is GAGVSQSPSNKVTEKGKDVELRCDPISGHTALYWYRQSLGQGLEFLIYFQGNSAPDKSGLPSDRFSAERTGGSVSTLTIQRTQQEDSAVYLCASSSYQETQYFGPGTRLLVL.

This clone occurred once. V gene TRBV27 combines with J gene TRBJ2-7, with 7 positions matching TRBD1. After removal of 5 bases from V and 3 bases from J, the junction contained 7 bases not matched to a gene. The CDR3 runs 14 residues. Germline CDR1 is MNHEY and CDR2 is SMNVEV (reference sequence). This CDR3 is CASSRPGGIYEQYF. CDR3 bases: TGTGCCAGCAGTCGGCCAGGGGGAATCTACGAGCAGTACTTC.

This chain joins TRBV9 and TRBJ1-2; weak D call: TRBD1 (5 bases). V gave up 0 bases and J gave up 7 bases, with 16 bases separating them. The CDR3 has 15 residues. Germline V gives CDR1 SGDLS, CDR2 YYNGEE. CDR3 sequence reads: CASSVAEVTQGGYTF. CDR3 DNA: TGTGCCAGCAGCGTAGCTGAGGTGACCCAGGGTGGCTACACCTTC. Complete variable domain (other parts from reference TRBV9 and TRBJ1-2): DSGVTQTPKHLITATGQRVTLRCSPRSGDLSVYWYQQSLDQGLQFLIQYYNGEERAKGNILERFSAQQFPDLHSELNLSSLELGDSALYFCASSVAEVTQGGYTFGSGTRLTVV.

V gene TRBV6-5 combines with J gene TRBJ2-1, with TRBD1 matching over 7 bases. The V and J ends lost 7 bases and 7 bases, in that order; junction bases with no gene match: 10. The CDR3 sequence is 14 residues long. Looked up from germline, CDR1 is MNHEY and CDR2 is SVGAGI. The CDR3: CASTRQGTKNEQFF. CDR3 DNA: TGTGCCAGCACCAGACAGGGAACAAAAAATGAGCAGTTCTTC.

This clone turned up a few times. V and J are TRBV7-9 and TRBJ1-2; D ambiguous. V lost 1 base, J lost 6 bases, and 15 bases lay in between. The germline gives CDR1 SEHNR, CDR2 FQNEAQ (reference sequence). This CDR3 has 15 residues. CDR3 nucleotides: TGTGCCAGCAGCTTAGAGGACGGGAGGCCGGATGGCTACACCTTC. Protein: CASSLEDGRPDGYTF.

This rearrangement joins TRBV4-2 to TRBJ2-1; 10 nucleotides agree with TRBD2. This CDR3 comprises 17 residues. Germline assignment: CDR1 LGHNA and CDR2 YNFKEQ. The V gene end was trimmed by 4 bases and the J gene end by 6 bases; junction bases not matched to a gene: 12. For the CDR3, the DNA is TGTGCCAGCAGCCGGGACCTAGCGGGAGAGGGCCCCAATGAGCAGTTCTTC. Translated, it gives CASSRDLAGEGPNEQFF.

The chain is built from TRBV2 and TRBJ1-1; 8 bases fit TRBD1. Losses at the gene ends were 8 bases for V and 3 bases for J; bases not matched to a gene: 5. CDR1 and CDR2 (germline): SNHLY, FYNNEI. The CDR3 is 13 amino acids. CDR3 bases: TGTGCCAGCGCAGGGGGCAGGGACACTGAAGCTTTCTTT. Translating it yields CASAGGRDTEAFF.

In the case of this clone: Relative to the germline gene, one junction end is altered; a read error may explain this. CDR3 region: CSSSSANSPLHF. CDR3 DNA: TGTTCCAGCAGCTCTGCGAATTCACCCCTCCACTTT. The chain is built from TRBV7-9 and TRBJ1-6; D not certain. This CDR3 region has 12 residues. Germline V CDR1 and CDR2: SEHNR, FQNEAQ (reference sequence).

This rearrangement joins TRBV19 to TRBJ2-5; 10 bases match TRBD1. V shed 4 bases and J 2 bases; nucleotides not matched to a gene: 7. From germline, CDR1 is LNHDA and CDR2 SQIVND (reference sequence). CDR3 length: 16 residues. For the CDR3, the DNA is TGTGCCAGTAGTACTCCGGGACAGGGGAGACAAGAGACCCAGTACTTC. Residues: CASSTPGQGRQETQYF. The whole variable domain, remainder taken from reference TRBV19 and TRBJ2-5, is DGGITQSPKYLFRKEGQNVTLSCEQNLNHDAMYWYRQDPGQGLRLIYYSQIVNDFQKGDIAEGYSVSREKKESFPLTVTSAQKNPTAFYLCASSTPGQGRQETQYFGPGTRLLVL.

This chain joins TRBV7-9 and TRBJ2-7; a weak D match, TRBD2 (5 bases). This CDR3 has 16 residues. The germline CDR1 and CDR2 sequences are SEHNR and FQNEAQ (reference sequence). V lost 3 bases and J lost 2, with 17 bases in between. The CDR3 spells CASSLIYGNAAYEQYF. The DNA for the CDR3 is TGTGCCAGCAGCTTGATTTACGGGAATGCAGCCTACGAGCAGTACTTC. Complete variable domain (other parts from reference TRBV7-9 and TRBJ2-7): DTGVSQNPRHKITKRGQNVTFRCDPISEHNRLYWYRQTLGQGPEFLTYFQNEAQLEKSRLLSDRFSAERPKGSFSTLEIQRTEQGDSAMYLCASSLIYGNAAYEQYFGPGTRLTVT.

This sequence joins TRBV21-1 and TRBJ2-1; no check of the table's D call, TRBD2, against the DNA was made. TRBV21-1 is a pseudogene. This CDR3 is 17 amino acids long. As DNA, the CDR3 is TGTGCCAGCAGCAAAGTGTCGACTAGCGAACACAGGGATGAGCAGTTCTTC. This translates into CASSKVSTSEHRDEQFF.

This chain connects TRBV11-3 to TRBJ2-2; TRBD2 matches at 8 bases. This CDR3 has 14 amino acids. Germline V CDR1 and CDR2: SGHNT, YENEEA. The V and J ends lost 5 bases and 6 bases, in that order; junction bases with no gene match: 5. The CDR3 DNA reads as TGTGCCAGCAGCCGACGGGGGGGCCCCGGGGAGCTGTTTTTT. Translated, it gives CASSRRGGPGELFF.

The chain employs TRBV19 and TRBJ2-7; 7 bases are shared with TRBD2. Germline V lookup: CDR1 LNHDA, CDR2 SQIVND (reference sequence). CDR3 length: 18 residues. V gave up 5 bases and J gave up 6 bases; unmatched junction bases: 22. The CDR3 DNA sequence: TGTGCCAGTAGTCCAGCGGGGAAGTTTACCCAGCAGACGTCCGAGCAGTACTTC. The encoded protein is CASSPAGKFTQQTSEQYF.

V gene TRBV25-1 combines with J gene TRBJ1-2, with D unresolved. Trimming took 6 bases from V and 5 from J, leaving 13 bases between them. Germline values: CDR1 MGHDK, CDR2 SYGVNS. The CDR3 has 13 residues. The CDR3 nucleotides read TGTGCCAGCAGGGGAGGAAGATTTTATGGCTACACCTTC. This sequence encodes CASRGGRFYGYTF.